The 17 T cell receptor beta chains below were found in one sample sequenced in a study of T-cell reconstitution after alpha-beta-depleted transplantation in children. During its preparation, the TCRbeta library received unique molecular identifiers. TCRdb reprocessed the PCR reads with MiXCR, giving one entry per CDR3 protein. The sample holds some 840,000 distinct CDR3 sequences, around 15% seen once. The starting material was PBMCs, mostly from graft donor cells, obtained 360 days after TCRalphabeta/CD19-depleted stem cell transplant. Receptor source: a male patient under 18 who had a stem cell transplant for acute lymphoblastic leukemia, so the T cells may come from the graft donor.

This clonotype has more than one count but fewer than ten. This chain links TRBV10-3 with TRBJ2-1; 13 bases agree with TRBD2. This CDR3 has 13 amino acids. In germline, CDR1 is ENHRY, CDR2 SYGVKD. V lost 11 bases, J lost 8 bases, and 6 bases stayed unmatched. CDR3 in DNA: TGTGCCTCTGGACTAGCGGGAGATGATGAGCAGTTCTTC. It specifies CASGLAGDDEQFF.

This clonotype has only one observation. This chain connects TRBV24-1 to TRBJ2-2, with D tentatively TRBD1 or TRBD2 (5 bases each). CDR3 size: 16 residues. CDR1 is KGHDR, CDR2 SFDVKD, per germline. With 5 bases removed from V and 0 bases from J, the gap between germline ends came to 12 bases. This CDR3 is CATSARGSANTGELFF. CDR3 nucleotide sequence: TGTGCCACCAGTGCCCGGGGCAGCGCGAACACCGGGGAGCTGTTTTTT.

The J gene is TRBJ1-2, the V gene TRBV29-1; maybe TRBD1 (5 bases). From germline, CDR1 is SQVTM and CDR2 ANQGSEA. The ends were cut back, 3 bases at V and 8 bases at J, with 13 bases in the middle. The CDR3 has 12 residues. Written as DNA, the CDR3 is TGCAGCGTTGAGCGGGGTCGGGGGGGCTACACCTTC. As protein: CSVERGRGGYTF. Filled out from reference TRBV29-1 and TRBJ1-2, the complete variable domain reads SAVISQKPSRDICQRGTSLTIQCQVDSQVTMMFWYRQQPGQSLTLIATANQGSEATYESGFVIDKFPISRPNLTFSTLTVSNMSPEDSSIYLCSVERGRGGYTFGSGTRLTVV.

Comments on this clonotype: This sequence may be a read error, since a much larger clone differs from it by one base. The chain combines TRBV7-3 with TRBJ2-1; D is perhaps TRBD2 (6 bases). The CDR3 is 16 residues long. Germline CDR1 and CDR2: SGHTA and FQGTGA. As DNA, the CDR3 is TGTTCCAGCAGCCCAAAGACCGGGAGAATTTACAATGAGCAGTTCTTC. It yields the protein CSSSPKTGRIYNEQFF.

The CDR3 bases are TGTGCCACCAGTGATCCGACTTACTACGAGCAGTACTTC. Protein sequence: CATSDPTYYEQYF. This chain joins TRBV24-1 and TRBJ2-7; D is ambiguous. Germline V gene lookup returns CDR1 KGHDR and CDR2 SFDVKD. The ends were cut back, 3 bases at V and 3 bases at J, with 8 bases in the middle. The CDR3 sequence is 13 residues long.

The chain recombines TRBV14 with TRBJ2-2, with D unresolved. The CDR3 runs to 15 residues. The V gene lost 6 bases and the J gene lost 2 bases, with 13 bases spanning the gap. The V gene's germline CDR1 is SGHDN and CDR2 FVKESK. The CDR3 loop is CASSSLSYNTGELFF. The CDR3 bases are TGTGCCAGCAGTTCCCTTTCATATAACACCGGGGAGCTGTTTTTT.

This clonotype was detected a few times. The V gene is TRBV4-1, the J gene TRBJ2-1, with 14 bases identical to TRBD2. The CDR3 is 21 amino acids. Germline V gives CDR1 MGHRA, CDR2 YSYEKL. The J segment lost 0 bases and the V segment lost 4 bases, leaving 14 bases of the junction unmatched. The CDR3 DNA reads as TGCGCCAGCAGCCCTAGTCCCGGACTAGCGGGAGGCCAGAGCTCCTACAATGAGCAGTTCTTC. Translated: CASSPSPGLAGGQSSYNEQFF.

J is TRBJ1-2 and V is TRBV4-2; 9 bases map to TRBD1. Trimming removed 2 bases from V and 8 bases from J; junction bases left unmatched: 9. CDR3 length: 15 residues. In germline, CDR1 is LGHNA, CDR2 YNFKEQ. The CDR3 reads CASSQSGTGRGGYTF. CDR3 bases: TGTGCCAGCAGCCAATCCGGGACAGGGAGAGGAGGCTACACCTTC.

In the case of this clonotype: A much larger clone sits a single nucleotide away, making a read error possible. V is TRBV11-2 and J is TRBJ1-1, with D possibly being TRBD1 (6 bases). Germline lookup yields CDR1 SGHAT and CDR2 FQNNGV. V was clipped by 4 bases and J by 4 bases, with 10 bases between them. The CDR3 consists of 13 residues. This chain's CDR3 is CASSWTVITEAFF. DNA of the CDR3: TGTGCCAGCAGCTGGACAGTGATCACTGAAGCTTTCTTT.

This clonotype was seen repeatedly, ten times or more. V usage is TRBV7-3 and J usage is TRBJ1-1; D gene unclear. CDR1 and CDR2 from the germline V gene are SGHTA and FQGTGA. V was pared by 1 base and J by 1 base, with 4 bases between. This CDR3 is built from 13 residues. The CDR3 spells CASSLIGNTEAFF. The CDR3 DNA reads as TGTGCCAGCAGCTTAATCGGGAACACTGAAGCTTTCTTT.

This clonotype was seen more than once but under ten times. V and J are TRBV19 and TRBJ2-1; D ambiguous. The V gene's germline CDR1 is LNHDA and CDR2 SQIVND (reference sequence). V was pared by 4 bases and J by 3 bases, with 13 bases between. The CDR3 contains 15 residues. This CDR3 is CASSKDGDGYNEQFF. CDR3 sequence (DNA): TGTGCCAGTAGTAAGGATGGAGATGGCTACAATGAGCAGTTCTTC. The full variable domain, its missing parts supplied by reference TRBV19 and TRBJ2-1, is DGGITQSPKYLFRKEGQNVTLSCEQNLNHDAMYWYRQDPGQGLRLIYYSQIVNDFQKGDIAEGYSVSREKKESFPLTVTSAQKNPTAFYLCASSKDGDGYNEQFFGPGTRLTVL.

In its sample, this clonotype was seen many times. J is TRBJ2-1 and V is TRBV24-1; TRBD2 aligns across 11 bases. J lost 5 bases, V lost 4 bases, and 6 bases had no gene match. The CDR3 loop spans 16 amino acids. Germline CDR1 is KGHDR and CDR2 is SFDVKD. The DNA of the CDR3 is TGTGCCACCAGTGAAGCGGGACTAGCGGTAAACAATGAGCAGTTCTTC. Residues: CATSEAGLAVNNEQFF.

This clonotype was observed a few times. The chain has TRBV5-1 and TRBJ1-2, with a possible D match to TRBD1 (5 bases). This CDR3 is built from 14 residues. Trimming removed 0 bases at V and 5 bases at J, with 11 bases between. Germline loops: CDR1 SGHRS, CDR2 YFSETQ. CDR3 loop: CASSLVPRDYGYTF. The CDR3, as DNA: TGCGCCAGCAGCTTGGTCCCCAGGGATTATGGCTACACCTTC.

The V call is TRBV11-2, the J call TRBJ2-1; 12 positions match TRBD2. CDR1 is SGHAT, CDR2 FQNNGV, per germline. This CDR3 has 19 amino acids. V was pared by 2 bases and J by 4 bases, with 12 bases of the junction left unmatched. The CDR3 region is CASSLPGLAGWVRYNEQFF. The CDR3 bases are TGTGCCAGCAGCTTACCCGGACTAGCGGGATGGGTTCGATACAATGAGCAGTTCTTC.

At least ten counts were recorded for this clonotype. The chain links TRBV10-3 to TRBJ2-5; no definite D call. The V gene's germline CDR1 is ENHRY and CDR2 SYGVKD. The CDR3 covers 13 residues. V was shortened by 3 bases and J by 1 base, with 6 bases between the two germline ends. The CDR3 sequence: CAISDHSQETQYF. The CDR3 nucleotides are TGTGCCATCAGTGATCACAGCCAAGAGACCCAGTACTTC.

The CDR3 coding sequence is TGCAGCGTTTCGGGTCATTTGCGGAACACCGGGGAGCTGTTTTTT. Amino acid sequence: CSVSGHLRNTGELFF. The rearrangement links TRBV29-1 to TRBJ2-2; no clear D gene. The V gene lost 5 bases and the J gene lost 1 base, with 14 bases spanning the gap. Germline V gives CDR1 SQVTM, CDR2 ANQGSEA. CDR3 length: 15 amino acids.

The CDR3 region has the DNA TGTGCCAGCAGCTTAGACGGACTAGGAAGATCAGAGACCCAGTACTTC. Encoded protein: CASSLDGLGRSETQYF. The rearrangement links TRBV7-9 to TRBJ2-5; TRBD2 agrees at 7 bases. This CDR3 is 16 amino acids long. The V gene's germline CDR1 is SEHNR and CDR2 FQNEAQ (reference sequence). The V gene end was trimmed by 1 base and the J gene end by 4 bases; junction bases not matched to a gene: 9.